This T cell receptor beta chain was recorded in a study of beta chain features in type 1 diabetes. The study reverse transcribed the entire isolated RNA, so it sequenced expressed TCRB transcripts. Using immunoSEQ multiplex PCR, the repertoire was profiled, and TCRdb retains in-frame clones only, with some absent. Here the sample spans a few hundred thousand clones, over 9% being singletons. At least ten counts were recorded for this clone. Antigen: not known. Trimming took off 3 bases at V and 1 base at J, with 12 bases between the two ends. The CDR3 length is 15 residues. CDR1 and CDR2 (germline): SGHTA, FQGTGA. Study-wide findings and caveats: In all four CD4+ subsets, TCRB CDR3 length was significantly, moderately reduced in type 1 diabetes.

The sequence derives from a man younger than 40 with type 1 diabetes. The sequenced material came from central memory CD4+ T cells from blood. The chain combines TRBV7-3 with TRBJ1-1; D is undetermined. This chain's CDR3 is CASSFILRRNTEAFF. In DNA, the CDR3 is TGTGCCAGCAGCTTTATCTTGCGTCGGAACACTGAAGCTTTCTTT. Combining the CDR3 with reference TRBV7-3 and TRBJ1-1 gives the whole variable domain GAGVSQTPSNKVTEKGKYVELRCDPISGHTALYWYRQSLGQGPEFLIYFQGTGAADDSGLPNDRFFAVRPEGSVSTLKIQRTERGDSAVYLCASSFILRRNTEAFFGQGTRLTVV.